These 32 T cell receptor beta chains originate from one sample sequenced in a study of post-analysis software for immune sequencing data. Unique molecular identifiers were carried by the TCR beta cDNA libraries. TCRdb re-called the PCR reads with MiXCR, one entry per CDR3 protein. Of about 160,000 distinct CDR3 sequences detected, about 37% appear once; the ten largest clones hold roughly 28%. Specimen: blood, collected after autologous hematopoietic stem cell transplantation. The receptors were sampled from a girl between 10 and 17 years old with multiple sclerosis.

This clonotype turned up a few times. The chain carries TRBV12-3 or TRBV12-4 and TRBJ1-4; possibly TRBD1 for D (6 bases). Trimming took off 5 bases at V and 4 bases at J, with 11 bases between the two ends. The CDR3 contains 14 residues. The CDR3 bases are TGTGCCAGCAGTGTCGGACAGTATAATGAAAAACTGTTTTTT. It encodes CASSVGQYNEKLFF.

V gene TRBV6-2 or TRBV6-3 combines with J gene TRBJ2-7; 14 nucleotides line up with TRBD2. With V trimmed by 0 bases and J by 7 bases, 8 bases remained unmatched. The CDR3 loop spans 17 amino acids. Germline V lookup: CDR1 MNHEY, CDR2 SVGEGT. CDR3 in DNA: TGTGCCAGCAGTTACTCCGCCGAGGGACTAGCGGGAGTTGAGCAGTACTTC. Translated: CASSYSAEGLAGVEQYF.

This clonotype was counted only a few times. The chain couples TRBV12-3 or TRBV12-4 to TRBJ2-3; 12 bases line up with TRBD2. CDR3 length: 17 amino acids. Germline trimming cut 3 bases from V and 3 bases from J; bases unmatched to any gene: 7. The CDR3 sequence: CASSLTSGRKRTDTQYF. For the CDR3, the DNA is TGTGCCAGCAGTTTGACTAGCGGGAGAAAAAGGACAGATACGCAGTATTTT.

This clonotype was counted ten times or more. The V gene is TRBV20-1, the J gene TRBJ1-6; D is ambiguous. The CDR3 consists of 13 residues. V was shortened by 4 bases and J by 11 bases, with 15 bases between the two germline ends. Germline CDR1 and CDR2: DFQATT and SNEGSKA (reference sequence). CDR3 loop: CSANPSSMAPLHF. The CDR3, as DNA: TGCAGTGCTAACCCGAGCTCTATGGCACCCCTCCACTTT.

This clonotype has just one count. The chain is built from TRBV10-3 and TRBJ2-7, with D perhaps matching TRBD1 (6 bases). The germline V gene has CDR1 ENHRY and CDR2 SYGVKD. Trimming removed 10 bases from V and 0 bases from J, with 10 bases in between. The CDR3 is made up of 12 amino acids. Here the CDR3 DNA reads TGTGCCACTTCGGACAGCTCCTACGAGCAGTACTTC. It specifies CATSDSSYEQYF.

The chain uses TRBV6-2 or TRBV6-3 and TRBJ2-1; 9 nucleotides agree with TRBD2. The CDR3 contains 14 residues. Germline V gene sequence: CDR1 MNHEY, CDR2 SVGEGT. The junction had 7 bases not matched to a gene; V was cut back by 4 bases and J by 9 bases. In DNA form, the CDR3 reads TGTGCCAGCAGTTTCTTAGCGGGAGTTGCTGAGCAGTTCTTC. This sequence encodes CASSFLAGVAEQFF.

J is TRBJ2-1 and V is TRBV7-2; D perhaps matches TRBD2 (5 bases). Germline V gene sequence: CDR1 SGHTA, CDR2 FQGNSA. The CDR3 is 15 residues long. With 8 bases removed from V and 4 bases from J, the gap between germline ends came to 18 bases. The CDR3 loop is CASLLGEERYNEQFF. Here the CDR3 DNA reads TGTGCCAGCTTGCTTGGAGAGGAGCGGTACAATGAGCAGTTCTTC.

The chain carries TRBV25-1 and TRBJ1-2; no clear D gene. This CDR3 contains 18 residues. Trimming took off 1 base at V and 0 bases at J, with 18 bases between the two ends. Germline CDR1 MGHDK, CDR2 SYGVNS. The CDR3, as DNA: TGTGCCAGCAGTGAATCCGGCGTGGCTCCCTTAGCTAACTATGGCTACACCTTC. This translates into CASSESGVAPLANYGYTF.

Ten or more counts support this clonotype. The chain employs TRBV9 and TRBJ2-3; the D is unclear. Germline V gives CDR1 SGDLS, CDR2 YYNGEE. The CDR3 is 17 residues long. Trimming removed 0 bases from V and 5 bases from J, with 19 bases in between. This chain's CDR3 is CASSVGPGRRIEDTQYF. CDR3 DNA: TGTGCCAGCAGCGTAGGACCAGGCCGCCGGATCGAAGATACGCAGTATTTT.

This clonotype has a handful of counts. The chain combines TRBV28 with TRBJ2-5; the match to TRBD2 covers 9 bases. V trimming: 1 base; J trimming: 0 bases; junction bases outside the gene matches: 12. This CDR3 spans 19 amino acids. Germline-derived CDR1 and CDR2 are MDHEN and SYDVKM. The CDR3 region has the DNA TGTGCCAGCAGTTTATACTTGCGGGGGGGAGAGCAGTACCAAGAGACCCAGTACTTC. Amino acids: CASSLYLRGGEQYQETQYF.

This clonotype was recorded a few times. V is TRBV6-5 and J is TRBJ1-1, with D unclear. This CDR3 spans 15 amino acids. CDR1 is MNHEY, CDR2 SVGAGI, per germline. V was pared by 5 bases and J by 0 bases, with 13 bases between. The chain's CDR3 is CASSPTAQMNTEAFF. CDR3 in DNA: TGTGCCAGCAGTCCGACGGCACAGATGAACACTGAAGCTTTCTTT.

The chain couples TRBV19 to TRBJ2-1; 7 nucleotides line up with TRBD2. V shed 7 bases, J shed 2 bases, and the junction held 5 bases outside the gene matches. The CDR3 consists of 14 residues. Germline CDR1 LNHDA, CDR2 SQIVND (reference sequence). The CDR3 region is CASKRAGPYNEQFF. The DNA of the CDR3 is TGTGCCAGTAAGAGAGCGGGACCCTACAATGAGCAGTTCTTC. Complete variable domain (other parts from reference TRBV19 and TRBJ2-1): DGGITQSPKYLFRKEGQNVTLSCEQNLNHDAMYWYRQDPGQGLRLIYYSQIVNDFQKGDIAEGYSVSREKKESFPLTVTSAQKNPTAFYLCASKRAGPYNEQFFGPGTRLTVL.

About this clonotype: Sequence at one end of the junction differs from germline and may be a read error. V usage is TRBV20-1 and J usage is TRBJ2-1, with 13 bases identical to TRBD2. Germline CDR1 is DFQATT and CDR2 is SNEGSKA (reference sequence). This CDR3 region has 16 residues. In DNA, the CDR3 is TGCAGTGCTCGCGCTCCGGGACTAGCGGGATTTGATGAGCAGTTATTC. It codes for CSARAPGLAGFDEQLF.

On this clonotype itself: At one boundary the junction diverges from the germline segment, which might be a read error. This chain connects TRBV7-7 to TRBJ2-5; D may be TRBD1 (5 bases). CDR1 is SSHAT and CDR2 is FNYEAQ in the germline V gene (reference sequence). The CDR3 contains 13 residues. Written as DNA, the CDR3 is TGTGCTAGCAGCCCGGATCCCCAGGGGACCCAGTACTTC. It encodes CASSPDPQGTQYF.

The genes are TRBV20-1 and TRBJ2-5; 10 nucleotides line up with TRBD2. The J call may be faulty, since TRBJ2-7 better matches the DNA end. There are 15 residues in the CDR3. Germline V lookup: CDR1 DFQATT, CDR2 SNEGSKA (reference sequence). CDR3 sequence (DNA): TGCAGTGCTAGAGATCCGGTAGCGGGAGGTCTCGAGCAGTACTTC. It is translated as CSARDPVAGGLEQYF.

This clonotype was detected many times. The chain links TRBV20-1 to TRBJ2-7; 12 nucleotides match TRBD2. Per germline, CDR1 DFQATT and CDR2 SNEGSKA (reference sequence). CDR3 length: 14 amino acids. The ends lost 8 bases at V and 12 bases at J; junction bases unmatched: 17. The CDR3 loop is CSLTDASSGRALYF. The DNA for the CDR3 is TGCAGTCTGACGGACGCATCTAGCGGGAGGGCCTTGTACTTC.

This clonotype has ten or more counts. The chain uses TRBV4-3 and TRBJ2-3; D may correspond to TRBD1 or TRBD2 (5 bases each). The CDR3 is 16 residues long. The V end lost 0 bases, the J end lost 2 bases, and 12 bases lay between the germline ends. Germline V lookup: CDR1 LGHNA, CDR2 YSLEER. The CDR3 sequence: CASSQDGGQNTDTQYF. The CDR3 coding sequence is TGCGCCAGCAGCCAAGATGGGGGTCAGAACACAGATACGCAGTATTTT.

This rearrangement joins TRBV20-1 to TRBJ2-7; no clear D gene. Germline loops: CDR1 DFQATT, CDR2 SNEGSKA (reference sequence). The germline V and J ends were trimmed by 6 bases and 2 bases, with 8 bases remaining between them. The CDR3 is 11 residues long. This CDR3 reads CSAPYTYEQYF. CDR3 coding DNA: TGCAGTGCCCCATACACCTACGAGCAGTACTTC.

Comment on this clonotype: An end of the junction differs from the germline gene, which may be a read error. The V call is TRBV12-3 or TRBV12-4, the J call TRBJ2-3; tentative D call: TRBD2 (5 bases). The CDR3 covers 15 residues. The CDR3 DNA reads TGTGCCATCGTCCCCCGGACTCCAGGCACAGATGCGCAGTATTTT. It codes for CAIVPRTPGTDAQYF.

V usage is TRBV29-1 and J usage is TRBJ2-5; D is uncertain. Trimming pared 3 bases from V and 5 bases from J, leaving 10 bases between. The CDR3 totals 12 residues. Germline CDR1 reads SQVTM; CDR2 reads ANQGSEA. The CDR3 DNA sequence: TGCAGCGTTGAGGCGAGCTGGGAGACCCAGTACTTC. The encoded protein is CSVEASWETQYF.

There are a few counts of this clonotype. V gene TRBV5-1 combines with J gene TRBJ1-5, with 9 bases that match TRBD1. The CDR3 totals 14 residues. CDR1 is SGHRS and CDR2 is YFSETQ in the germline V gene. The V segment lost 0 bases and the J segment 7 bases; nucleotides outside the gene matches: 2. CDR3 sequence (DNA): TGCGCCAGCAGCTTGGGACAGGGGGGACAGCCCCAGCATTTT. Translating gives CASSLGQGGQPQHF.

The CDR3, as DNA: TGTGCCAGCAGCTTCAGATTAGCGGAATCCTACAATGAGCAGTTCTTC. It yields the protein CASSFRLAESYNEQFF. V and J are TRBV7-6 and TRBJ2-1; tentatively, D is TRBD2 (6 bases). This CDR3 spans 16 amino acids. The V end was cut by 3 bases, the J end by 1 base, with 13 bases between. CDR1 is SGHVS and CDR2 is FNYEAQ in the germline V gene.

Written as DNA, the CDR3 is TGTGCCAGCGGGACAGGGACAGATACGCAGTATTTT. As protein: CASGTGTDTQYF. This chain connects TRBV19 to TRBJ2-3, with 9 bases that match TRBD1. J gave up 3 bases and V 9 bases, and 1 base lay outside the gene matches. The CDR3 sequence is 12 residues long. Germline V gene data show CDR1 as LNHDA and CDR2 as SQIVND (reference sequence).

About this clonotype: Relative to the germline gene, one junction end is altered; a read error may explain this. This chain joins TRBV5-1 and TRBJ1-5; TRBD1 agrees at 7 bases. Looked up from germline, CDR1 is SGHRS and CDR2 is YFSETQ. This CDR3 region has 15 residues. As DNA, the CDR3 is TGCGCCAGTAGCTTGGCGACAGGGAGCAATCAGCCCCAGCATTTT. It codes for CASSLATGSNQPQHF. Combining the CDR3 with reference TRBV5-1 and TRBJ1-5 gives the whole variable domain KAGVTQTPRYLIKTRGQQVTLSCSPISGHRSVSWYQQTPGQGLQFLFEYFSETQRNKGNFPGRFSGRQFSNSRSEMNVSTLELGDSALYLCASSLATGSNQPQHFGDGTRLSIL.

The J gene is TRBJ1-4, the V gene TRBV29-1, with D uncertain. From germline, CDR1 is SQVTM and CDR2 ANQGSEA. V was trimmed by 6 bases and J by 1 base, leaving 9 bases between them. This CDR3 is 13 amino acids long. The CDR3 is CSVPGRTNEKLFF. The CDR3 DNA reads as TGCAGCGTCCCGGGAAGAACTAATGAAAAACTGTTTTTT. Full variable domain (remainder filled in from reference TRBV29-1 and TRBJ1-4): SAVISQKPSRDICQRGTSLTIQCQVDSQVTMMFWYRQQPGQSLTLIATANQGSEATYESGFVIDKFPISRPNLTFSTLTVSNMSPEDSSIYLCSVPGRTNEKLFFGSGTQLSVL.

The J gene is TRBJ2-7, the V gene TRBV19; D not resolved. The V end lost 5 bases, the J end lost 2 bases, and 10 bases lay between the germline ends. The length of the CDR3 is 13 residues. Germline CDR1 and CDR2: LNHDA and SQIVND (reference sequence). The CDR3 is CASSPADTYEQYF. DNA for the CDR3: TGTGCCAGTAGTCCCGCAGACACCTACGAGCAGTACTTC.

The chain recombines TRBV6-5 with TRBJ2-1; 12 positions match TRBD2. This CDR3 is built from 15 residues. The ends lost 0 bases at V and 13 bases at J; junction bases unmatched: 7. CDR1 is MNHEY, CDR2 SVGAGI, per germline. The CDR3 nucleotides are TGTGCCAGCAGTTACTCACTGGCTAGCGGGAGGGCCCAGTTCTTC. This codes for CASSYSLASGRAQFF.

The chain employs TRBV2 and TRBJ2-2; D may be TRBD1 or TRBD2 (5 bases each). Germline V gene data show CDR1 as SNHLY and CDR2 as FYNNEI. The ends were cut back, 9 bases at V and 0 bases at J, with 11 bases in the middle. The CDR3 spans 14 residues. The CDR3: CARSGTANTGELFF. For the CDR3, the DNA is TGTGCCAGATCCGGGACGGCGAACACCGGGGAGCTGTTTTTT.

This chain links TRBV12-3 or TRBV12-4 with TRBJ2-1, with 7 bases matching TRBD1. The ends lost 7 bases at V and 4 bases at J; junction bases unmatched: 10. The CDR3 runs to 15 residues. CDR3 in amino acids: CASTLRGPQYNEQFF. In DNA form, the CDR3 reads TGTGCCAGCACCTTGAGGGGGCCTCAATACAATGAGCAGTTCTTC.

The chain carries TRBV20-1 and TRBJ2-7; weak D call: TRBD2 (5 bases). V was shortened by 6 bases and J by 2 bases, with 14 bases between the two germline ends. From germline, CDR1 is DFQATT and CDR2 SNEGSKA (reference sequence). This CDR3 spans 13 amino acids. Here the CDR3 reads CSARTRSAYEQYF. CDR3 sequence (DNA): TGCAGTGCCCGGACTCGCAGTGCCTACGAGCAGTACTTC.

This clonotype was detected ten times or more. The genes are TRBV5-1 and TRBJ2-7, with 11 positions matching TRBD2. The germline V gene encodes CDR1 SGHRS and CDR2 YFSETQ. The ends lost 5 bases at V and 3 bases at J; junction bases unmatched: 4. This CDR3 has 14 amino acids. The CDR3 is CASRTGTSGYEQYF. The CDR3 DNA follows: TGCGCCAGCAGAACCGGGACTAGCGGCTACGAGCAGTACTTC.

The rearrangement uses TRBV4-2 and TRBJ2-4; possibly TRBD2 for D (5 bases). The V and J ends lost 0 bases and 6 bases respectively, with 9 bases between them. This CDR3 region has 14 residues. The germline gives CDR1 LGHNA, CDR2 YNFKEQ. The chain's CDR3 is CASSQEKEANIQYF. CDR3 in DNA: TGTGCCAGCAGCCAAGAGAAGGAGGCAAACATTCAGTACTTC.